A single T cell receptor beta chain is shown here with its context. The CDR3 covers 13 residues. TCRdb re-called the 5' RACE reads and shows each CDR3 protein once, DNA omitted. This table holds some 110,000 distinct CDR3 sequences. The sample originates from a study of T cells expressing NK-cell markers. The receptor was derived from a woman aged 18-70 years in good health. V is TRBV12-3 or TRBV12-4 and J is TRBJ2-7; the TCRdb call, TRBD1, lacks DNA for checking. The specimen sequenced was blood T cells: a sorted CD56 or NKG2C T cell subset, CD4+ or CD8+ T cells, or bulk PBMC T cells (not recorded which). CDR3 protein: CASRDTNSYEQYF.